The 19 T cell receptor beta chains in this list originate from one sample, sequenced in a study of T cells in women clearing cervical HPV infection (dated by TCRdb to 2016 to 2018). Library prep was done by the immunoSEQ multiplex PCR assay. The table was pulled from immuneACCESS by TCRdb, which kept in-frame rearrangements only. Such tables lose some clones; where checked, under half of the loss comes from unresolved V genes, and the rest has no known cause. The table for this sample records approximately 33,000 clones. The top ten clones comprise 8.4% of the sample. Sequenced: blood buffy coat. These receptor sequences come from a woman between 18 and 69 years old with a cervical HPV16 infection that either progressed to CIN3+ or cleared (not recorded which).

As concerns this clone: The CDR3 end is not reached by the read, which stops 3 residues before it; the germline J gene fills it in. The V call is TRBV12-3 or TRBV12-4, the J call TRBJ2-1; 10 bases fit TRBD2. Trimming removed 5 bases from V and 4 bases from J; junction bases left unmatched: 5. The CDR3 consists of 15 residues. CDR3 DNA, as far as it was read: TGTGCCAGCAGTCTACTAGCGGGGATTTACAATGAG. The encoded protein is CASSLLAGIYNE. The whole CDR3 is CASSLLAGIYNEQFF.

Comments on this clone: With the read ending 3 residues before the CDR3 end, the germline J gene is used to fill in that end. The rearrangement joins TRBV7-9 to TRBJ1-2, with D maybe TRBD1 (6 bases). V was clipped by 2 bases and J by 2 bases, with 12 bases between them. CDR1 SEHNR and CDR2 FQNEAQ come from the germline V gene (reference sequence). The CDR3 sequence is 15 residues long. The CDR3 loop reads CASSLKADRNYGYTF. CDR3 DNA (partial): TGTGCCAGCAGCTTAAAGGCGGACAGAAACTATGGC.

A note on this clone: The CDR3 extends 3 residues past the end of the read, so its final part is completed from the germline J gene. The rearrangement joins TRBV30 to TRBJ1-6; no definite D call. Trimming removed 4 bases from V and 3 bases from J, with 7 bases in between. The CDR3 length is 13 residues. CDR1 and CDR2 (germline): GTSNPN, SVGIG (reference sequence). CDR3 bases read: TGTGCCTGGACCGCCAGCTATAATTCACCC. It encodes CAWTASYNSP. The complete CDR3 sequence is CAWTASYNSPLHF.

This CDR3 reads CASSSGQYENYGYTF. Incomplete CDR3 DNA: TGTGCCAGCAGCTCCGGACAGTACGAAAACTATGGC. The chain links TRBV7-9 to TRBJ1-2, with a tentative D call TRBD1 (6 bases). The read comes to an end 3 residues before the CDR3 does, leaving the germline J gene to fill in the end. V was trimmed by 4 bases and J by 2 bases, leaving 14 bases between them. The V gene's germline CDR1 is SEHNR and CDR2 FQNEAQ (reference sequence). This CDR3 is 15 amino acids long.

With regard to this clone: The CDR3 end is not reached by the read, which stops 3 residues before it; the germline J gene fills it in. V gene TRBV11-2 combines with J gene TRBJ1-1; maybe TRBD1 (5 bases). V lost 7 bases and J 6 bases, leaving 12 bases between the germline ends. The CDR3 has 12 residues. The germline CDR1 and CDR2 sequences are SGHAT and FQNNGV. CDR3 protein: CASTWGGAEAFF. The part of the CDR3 DNA that was read is TGTGCCAGCACCTGGGGGGGGGCTGAA.

Comments on this clone: The missing CDR3 end, 3 residues past where the read stops, is filled in from the germline J gene. The chain links TRBV19 to TRBJ1-4, with D uncertain. The germline CDR1 and CDR2 sequences are LNHDA and SQIVND (reference sequence). The CDR3 covers 16 residues. The CDR3 here is CASSTGLPIGNSPLFF. The CDR3 DNA, read in part, is TGTGCCAGTAGTACCGGACTCCCTATTGGGAATTCACCA.

As regards this clone: Read data end 3 residues before the CDR3 end; the end is taken from the germline J gene. The chain couples TRBV18 to TRBJ2-3; 7 bases are a match to TRBD1. Germline loops: CDR1 KGHSH, CDR2 LQKENI. The CDR3 contains 15 residues. The covered CDR3 bases are TGTGCCAGCTCACCCCGGGACAGAGAGAATCAGCCG. It codes for CASSPRDRENQP. The entire CDR3 protein is CASSPRDRENQPQYF.

In the case of this clone: The missing CDR3 end, 3 residues past where the read stops, is filled in from the germline J gene. V is TRBV6-2 or TRBV6-3 and J is TRBJ2-2; TRBD2 matches at 10 bases. The germline V gene has CDR1 MNHEY and CDR2 SVGEGT. The CDR3 spans 17 residues. The CDR3 DNA, read in part, is TGTGCCAGCAACGATGGAGCGGGGGGGCTTGGGGCCAACGTG. It yields the protein CASNDGAGGLGANV. The complete CDR3 protein is CASNDGAGGLGANVLFF.

Points on this clone: An end of the junction differs from the germline gene, which may be a read error. The read halts 3 residues ahead of the CDR3 end, with the missing end drawn from the germline J gene. The rearrangement joins TRBV19 to TRBJ1-3; weak D call: TRBD1 (6 bases). This CDR3 is built from 16 residues. Per the germline V gene, CDR1 is LNHDA and CDR2 is SQIVND (reference sequence). CDR3 bases read: TGTGCCAGTAGTGCCACCTACGGGACCTTCGGGGACACA. This translates into CASSATYGTFGDT. The whole CDR3 sequence is CASSATYGTFGDTIYF. The entire variable domain, with the rest obtained from reference TRBV19 and TRBJ1-3, is as follows: DGGITQSPKYLFRKEGQNVTLSCEQNLNHDAMYWYRQDPGQGLRLIYYSQIVNDFQKGDIAEGYSVSREKKESFPLTVTSAQKNPTAFYLCASSATYGTFGDTIYFGEGSWLTVV.

Regarding this clone: The sequence runs out 3 residues before the end of the CDR3; the remainder is reconstructed from the germline J gene. The V call is TRBV28, the J call TRBJ2-7; 9 bases align to TRBD2. The CDR3 sequence is 14 residues long. The V and J ends lost 3 bases and 2 bases, in that order; junction bases with no gene match: 2. The germline gives CDR1 MDHEN, CDR2 SYDVKM. The covered CDR3 bases are TGTGCCAGCAGTTTGGCGGGGGGGCCCTACGAG. This translates into CASSLAGGPYE. The CDR3 in full is CASSLAGGPYEQYF. The full variable domain, rest sourced from reference TRBV28 and TRBJ2-7, is DVKVTQSSRYLVKRTGEKVFLECVQDMDHENMFWYRQDPGLGLRLIYFSYDVKMKEKGDIPEGYSVSREKKERFSLILESASTNQTSMYLCASSLAGGPYEQYFGPGTRLTVT.

Concerning this clone itself: The read terminates 3 residues before the CDR3 end, so the remaining end is supplied by the germline J gene. J is TRBJ2-5 and V is TRBV6-1; D uncertain. Trimming stripped 4 bases from V and 2 bases from J, with 17 bases between. The CDR3 is made up of 16 amino acids. CDR1 MNHNS and CDR2 SASEGT come from the germline V gene. CDR3 bases read: TGTGCCAGCAGTGCTTCCATGGTACTTTTGCAAGAGACC. This translates into CASSASMVLLQET. Given in full, the CDR3 is CASSASMVLLQETQYF.

Worth noting for this clone: The read terminates 3 residues ahead of where the CDR3 ends, so the germline J gene completes it. This rearrangement joins TRBV19 to TRBJ1-2; the match to TRBD1 covers 12 bases. Looked up from germline, CDR1 is LNHDA and CDR2 is SQIVND (reference sequence). The CDR3 is made up of 15 amino acids. The CDR3 spells CASLSGTGGRNDYTF. The sequenced part of the CDR3 DNA is TGTGCCAGTCTTTCTGGGACAGGGGGCCGAAATGAC.

Comment on this clone: The read is 3 residues too short to cover the CDR3 end, so that end is filled in from the germline J gene. This chain uses TRBV20-1 with TRBJ2-3, with 10 bases matching TRBD2. Germline values: CDR1 DFQATT, CDR2 SNEGSKA (reference sequence). V was clipped by 3 bases and J by 6 bases; unmatched bases: 9. The CDR3 length is 15 residues. The part of the CDR3 DNA that was read is TGCAGTGCTAGGGATAGCGGGAGGAGGGGGGATACG. As protein: CSARDSGRRGDT. The whole CDR3 protein reads CSARDSGRRGDTQYF.

Turning to this clone: The read terminates 3 residues ahead of where the CDR3 ends, so the germline J gene completes it. The chain has TRBV7-2 and TRBJ1-2; the D is unclear. Per the germline V gene, CDR1 is SGHTA and CDR2 is FQGNSA. The CDR3 runs 14 residues. Incomplete CDR3 DNA: TGTGCCAGCGGAGAGATAAGCGGCCAGAATGAC. This codes for CASGEISGQND. The complete CDR3 protein is CASGEISGQNDYTF. The complete variable domain, with remaining parts taken from reference TRBV7-2 and TRBJ1-2, reads GAGVSQSPSNKVTEKGKDVELRCDPISGHTALYWYRQSLGQGLEFLIYFQGNSAPDKSGLPSDRFSAERTGGSVSTLTIQRTQQEDSAVYLCASGEISGQNDYTFGSGTRLTVV.

Details on this clone: The read finishes 3 residues shy of the CDR3 end, and the germline J gene is used to complete it. The J gene is TRBJ2-1, the V gene TRBV20-1; 9 nucleotides line up with TRBD1. The V gene's germline CDR1 is DFQATT and CDR2 SNEGSKA (reference sequence). Trimming at V came to 8 bases and at J to 6 bases, leaving 8 bases not matched to a gene. This CDR3 is 13 amino acids long. The CDR3: CSSPDRGSNEQFF. Partial CDR3 DNA: TGCAGTTCTCCGGACAGGGGAAGCAATGAG.

Notes on this clone: The read ends 3 residues early relative to the CDR3; the germline J gene fills the gap. The rearrangement links TRBV7-6 to TRBJ2-3; TRBD2 aligns across 7 bases. V was pared by 1 base and J by 0 bases, with 4 bases of the junction left unmatched. The CDR3 contains 16 residues. Germline V gene lookup returns CDR1 SGHVS and CDR2 FNYEAQ. This chain's CDR3 is CASSLEVGGSTDTQYF. The CDR3 bases that were read are TGTGCCAGCAGCTTAGAAGTCGGGGGGAGCACAGATACG.

Points on this clone: The read terminates 3 residues ahead of where the CDR3 ends, so the germline J gene completes it. The rearrangement uses TRBV20-1 and TRBJ1-4; possibly TRBD1 for D (6 bases). Germline V lookup: CDR1 DFQATT, CDR2 SNEGSKA (reference sequence). The CDR3 spans 14 residues. Trimming pared 3 bases from V and 3 bases from J, leaving 11 bases between. The sequenced part of the CDR3 DNA is TGCAGTGCTAGGGAGACAGGTTCTAATGAAAAA. The encoded protein is CSARETGSNEK. The whole CDR3 protein is CSARETGSNEKLFF.

For this clone: Read sequence stops 3 residues before the CDR3 end, and the germline J gene provides the missing end. This chain connects TRBV6-2 or TRBV6-3 to TRBJ2-7, with 9 bases fitting TRBD1. Germline lookup yields CDR1 MNHEY and CDR2 SVGEGT. Trimming took 6 bases from V and 3 from J; bases not matched to a gene: 12. The CDR3 totals 16 residues. The sequenced part of the CDR3 DNA is TGTGCCAGCAGAATTGGGACAGGGCCAGGGGGCTACGAG. Amino acid sequence: CASRIGTGPGGYE. The whole CDR3 sequence reads CASRIGTGPGGYEQYF.

For this clone: The CDR3 end falls 3 residues outside the read, so it is completed with the germline J gene. The J gene is TRBJ2-1, the V gene TRBV20-1; 9 bases map to TRBD2. The V segment lost 0 bases and the J segment 2 bases; nucleotides outside the gene matches: 8. Germline CDR1 DFQATT, CDR2 SNEGSKA (reference sequence). The CDR3 length is 17 residues. The CDR3 sequence is CSARDRASGEPYNEQFF. Partial CDR3 DNA: TGCAGTGCTAGAGATCGGGCTAGCGGGGAACCCTACAATGAG.